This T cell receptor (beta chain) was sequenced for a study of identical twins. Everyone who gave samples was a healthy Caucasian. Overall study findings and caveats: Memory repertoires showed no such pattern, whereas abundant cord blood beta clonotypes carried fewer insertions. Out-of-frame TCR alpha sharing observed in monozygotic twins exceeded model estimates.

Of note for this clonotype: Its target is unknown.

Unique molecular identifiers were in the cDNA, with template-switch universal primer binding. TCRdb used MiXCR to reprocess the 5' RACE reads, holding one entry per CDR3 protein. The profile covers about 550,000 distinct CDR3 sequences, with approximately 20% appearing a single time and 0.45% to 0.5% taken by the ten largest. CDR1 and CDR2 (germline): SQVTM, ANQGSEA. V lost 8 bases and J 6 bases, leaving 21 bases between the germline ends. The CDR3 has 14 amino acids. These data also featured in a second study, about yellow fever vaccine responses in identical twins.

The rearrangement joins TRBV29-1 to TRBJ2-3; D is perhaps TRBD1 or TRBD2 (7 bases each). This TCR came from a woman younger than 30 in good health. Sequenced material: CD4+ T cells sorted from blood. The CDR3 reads CSPRLAGTVDTQYF. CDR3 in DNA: TGCAGCCCGCGACTAGCTGGGACAGTTGATACGCAGTATTTT.